This T cell receptor beta chain was identified during a study of long-term antiretroviral therapy in people with HIV. The immunoSEQ assay was v3.0, run at survey level. The assay was immunoSEQ multiplex PCR, and TCRdb's table has in-frame clones only and misses some. The repertoire consists of some 45,000 clones, with approximately 89% occurring once and the leading ten covering around 4.7%. As regards this clone: Antigen specificity is unknown.

Study-level results: Diversity remained lower than transplant donor controls, even though it increased after ART. Whichever time point was examined, clones expanded before ART dominated the repertoire. HIV repertoires showed narrower CDR3 length ranges than controls.

In germline, CDR1 is SGHVS, CDR2 FQNEAQ. The V end lost 0 bases, the J end lost 10 bases, and 4 bases lay between the germline ends. The CDR3 is 11 residues long. The chain recombines TRBV7-8 with TRBJ2-1; unclear D gene. Sequencing used unsorted PBMCs, obtained 0.1 years before starting antiretroviral therapy. This TCR was sampled from a woman aged 45-60 years with HIV. CDR3 DNA: TGTGCCAGCAGCTTAGCGGGGGAGCAGTTCTTC. It yields the protein CASSLAGEQFF.